The 32 T cell receptor beta chains listed next were all sequenced from one sample in a study of CXCR3-negative and CXCR3-positive naive CD8 T cells. Researchers prepared the TRB cDNA libraries using 5' RACE with UMI labels. TCRdb processed the 5' RACE reads again and assigns one entry to each CDR3 protein, with no DNA. The table gives approximately 6,100 distinct CDR3 sequences; the top ten clones make up roughly 1.9% of it. Sequences were obtained from naive CXCR3- CD8+ T cells from blood. As to subset: CD45RO-CCR7+CD27+CD95- naive CD8+ T cells lacking CXCR3 (TNR3-). These TCRs come from a human donor in good health. Some clones in this sample may be carry-over from other donors' samples.

In terms of frequency, this clonotype is medium-sized. The J gene is TRBJ2-7, the V gene TRBV5-1; TCRdb indicates TRBD2, and absent DNA this call remains unverified. The CDR3 covers 11 residues. Germline lookup yields CDR1 SGHRS and CDR2 YFSETQ. CDR3 region: CASSSSGEQYF.

This sequence joins TRBV7-3 and TRBJ1-1. Germline V gene sequence: CDR1 SGHTA, CDR2 FQGTGA. CDR3 length: 13 amino acids. The chain's CDR3 is CASSLIGNTEAFF.

The rearrangement links TRBV5-6 to TRBJ2-7. CDR3 length: 12 residues. Germline CDR1 is SGHDT and CDR2 is YYEEEE. CDR3 region: CASSLALGEQYF.

The chain recombines TRBV12-3 or TRBV12-4 with TRBJ1-1. This CDR3 contains 14 residues. This chain's CDR3 is CASFGGRLNTESFF.

The chain uses TRBV10-3 and TRBJ2-7. The CDR3 is 12 residues long. Germline CDR1 is ENHRY and CDR2 is SYGVKD. Here the CDR3 reads CAISEGSYEQYF.

The gene calls are TRBV20-1 and TRBJ2-1; lacking DNA, the TRBD1 call made by TCRdb goes unchecked. Germline values: CDR1 DFQATT, CDR2 SNEGSKA (reference sequence). The CDR3 totals 16 residues. The CDR3 spells CSARDVILVGTTEQFF.

CDR3 loop: CASRARGHQETQYF. The chain uses TRBV25-1 and TRBJ2-5; with no DNA, the TCRdb D assignment of TRBD1 cannot be verified. The germline V gene has CDR1 MGHDK and CDR2 SYGVNS. The CDR3 loop spans 14 amino acids.

This rearrangement joins TRBV29-1 to TRBJ2-7. This CDR3 has 12 amino acids. Germline CDR1 is SQVTM and CDR2 is ANQGSEA. The CDR3 loop reads CSVDPQSYEQYF.

By frequency, this clonotype is medium-sized (0.01 to 0.1%). The chain uses TRBV29-1 and TRBJ1-2. The CDR3 spans 13 residues. Per the germline V gene, CDR1 is SQVTM and CDR2 is ANQGSEA. The CDR3 spells CSVGGSASYGYTF.

This sequence joins TRBV5-1 and TRBJ2-7. The CDR3 runs to 15 residues. Germline V gene sequence: CDR1 SGHRS, CDR2 YFSETQ. CDR3 protein: CASSLAPGGPYEQYF.

This clonotype is medium-sized by frequency. The chain uses TRBV27 and TRBJ1-5. Per the germline V gene, CDR1 is MNHEY and CDR2 is SMNVEV (reference sequence). This CDR3 spans 15 amino acids. Here the CDR3 reads CASSSDGYSNQPQHF.

In terms of frequency, this clonotype is medium-sized (0.01 to 0.1%). This sequence joins TRBV6-6 and TRBJ1-2; the TCRdb call, TRBD1, lacks DNA for checking. CDR1 is MNHNY and CDR2 is SVGAGI in the germline V gene (reference sequence). The CDR3 runs to 14 residues. Here the CDR3 reads CASSLTGGLYGYTF.

Judged by frequency, this clonotype is medium-sized. V and J are TRBV29-1 and TRBJ2-1. The CDR3 consists of 11 residues. Germline assignment: CDR1 SQVTM and CDR2 ANQGSEA. CDR3 residues: CSVEIDNEQFF.

This clonotype is called medium-sized (0.01 to 0.1%) based on its frequency. The chain recombines TRBV19 with TRBJ1-1; there is no DNA to check the TCRdb D call of TRBD1. Germline V lookup: CDR1 LNHDA, CDR2 SQIVND (reference sequence). This CDR3 has 11 amino acids. The CDR3 reads CASQWGTEAFF.

By frequency, this clonotype registers medium-sized. The CDR3 loop reads CASSPITGQGVNEQYF. The rearrangement links TRBV7-9 to TRBJ2-7; no DNA is available, so the TRBD1 call from TCRdb remains unchecked. The CDR3 has 16 amino acids. Germline CDR1 is SEHNR and CDR2 is FQNEAQ (reference sequence).

By frequency, this clonotype is medium-sized. The chain carries TRBV7-8 and TRBJ2-7. Germline CDR1 and CDR2: SGHVS and FQNEAQ. The CDR3 sequence is 13 residues long. CDR3 amino acids: CASSLVWQNEQYF.

The rearrangement links TRBV2 to TRBJ1-1. This CDR3 spans 12 amino acids. CDR1 is SNHLY, CDR2 FYNNEI, per germline. This chain's CDR3 is CASSVGGTEAFF.

By frequency, this clonotype is medium-sized. V gene TRBV10-3 combines with J gene TRBJ1-1. CDR1 is ENHRY, CDR2 SYGVKD, per germline. The CDR3 has 14 residues. CDR3 loop: CAISEPSGFTEAFF.

The rearrangement uses TRBV7-2 and TRBJ2-2. The germline V gene has CDR1 SGHTA and CDR2 FQGNSA. The CDR3 is 14 amino acids. This CDR3 reads CASSQQLGAGELFF. Full variable domain (remainder filled in from reference TRBV7-2 and TRBJ2-2): GAGVSQSPSNKVTEKGKDVELRCDPISGHTALYWYRQSLGQGLEFLIYFQGNSAPDKSGLPSDRFSAERTGGSVSTLTIQRTQQEDSAVYLCASSQQLGAGELFFGEGSRLTVL.

The rearrangement uses TRBV29-1 and TRBJ2-7; TCRdb indicates TRBD1, and absent DNA this call remains unverified. Germline V gene lookup returns CDR1 SQVTM and CDR2 ANQGSEA. The CDR3 runs to 17 residues. The CDR3 loop is CSVRAPEQSRDRVQQYF.

The rearrangement uses TRBV29-1 and TRBJ1-1; TCRdb selects TRBD1, and the lack of DNA leaves this call unchecked. The CDR3 covers 13 residues. From germline, CDR1 is SQVTM and CDR2 ANQGSEA. CDR3 protein: CSVGTGLGTEAFF.

The chain couples TRBV29-1 to TRBJ2-1; absent DNA, TCRdb's TRBD1 call cannot be checked. CDR3 length equals 14 residues. Germline V CDR1 and CDR2: SQVTM, ANQGSEA. This chain's CDR3 is CSVAGTLLGYEQFF.

Measured by frequency, this clonotype is medium-sized. The chain carries TRBV20-1 and TRBJ2-1. Germline CDR1 reads DFQATT; CDR2 reads SNEGSKA (reference sequence). This CDR3 has 16 amino acids. This CDR3 is CSARENTLSSYNEQFF.

Frequency places this clonotype as medium-sized. The V call is TRBV29-1, the J call TRBJ2-7; TCRdb reports TRBD2, a call that lacks DNA to check it against. The CDR3 length is 13 residues. From germline, CDR1 is SQVTM and CDR2 ANQGSEA. CDR3 sequence: CSVEETSTYEQYF.

The rearrangement links TRBV29-1 to TRBJ2-1; no DNA is available, so the TRBD2 call from TCRdb remains unchecked. The germline CDR1 and CDR2 sequences are SQVTM and ANQGSEA. The CDR3 has 13 amino acids. The CDR3 loop is CSVLAGADNEQFF.

This clonotype counts as medium-sized by frequency. The chain joins TRBV20-1 to TRBJ1-1; TCRdb proposes TRBD1, but this gene call is untestable without DNA. The CDR3 is 15 amino acids. Germline loops: CDR1 DFQATT, CDR2 SNEGSKA (reference sequence). The CDR3 loop reads CSATGTGDENTEAFF.

The CDR3 region is CASSPGKGTDTQYF. The chain recombines TRBV2 with TRBJ2-3; without DNA, the TCRdb call of TRBD1 cannot be checked. This CDR3 is 14 amino acids long. Looked up from germline, CDR1 is SNHLY and CDR2 is FYNNEI. Combining the CDR3 with reference TRBV2 and TRBJ2-3 gives the whole variable domain EPEVTQTPSHQVTQMGQEVILRCVPISNHLYFYWYRQILGQKVEFLVSFYNNEISEKSEIFDDQFSVERPDGSNFTLKIRSTKLEDSAMYFCASSPGKGTDTQYFGPGTRLTVL.

In terms of frequency, this clonotype is medium-sized (0.01 to 0.1%). The chain links TRBV7-8 to TRBJ1-3; TCRdb names TRBD1, which stays unverified in the absence of DNA. The V gene's germline CDR1 is SGHVS and CDR2 FQNEAQ. The CDR3 is 16 residues long. This CDR3 is CASSPTRTSSGNTIYF.

The CDR3 spells CASSQGLARSNEQFF. This chain joins TRBV11-1 and TRBJ2-1; TCRdb reports TRBD2, a call that lacks DNA to check it against. The germline V gene has CDR1 SGHAT and CDR2 FQDESV (reference sequence). CDR3 length equals 15 residues. Complete variable domain (other parts from reference TRBV11-1 and TRBJ2-1): EAEVAQSPRYKITEKSQAVAFWCDPISGHATLYWYRQILGQGPELLVQFQDESVVDDSQLPKDRFSAERLKGVDSTLKIQPAELGDSAMYLCASSQGLARSNEQFFGPGTRLTVL.

The genes are TRBV29-1 and TRBJ2-5; TCRdb picks TRBD1, but there is no DNA to check that call. The CDR3 is made up of 13 amino acids. Germline assignment: CDR1 SQVTM and CDR2 ANQGSEA. The CDR3 loop is CSAEGQRQETQYF.

The V gene is TRBV11-2, the J gene TRBJ2-1; there is no DNA to check the TCRdb D call of TRBD1. Germline CDR1 reads SGHAT; CDR2 reads FQNNGV. The CDR3 is 12 residues long. This CDR3 reads CASSPGTGLEFF.

The chain carries TRBV28 and TRBJ2-7; the D gene TCRdb calls, TRBD2, cannot be checked with no DNA. CDR1 MDHEN and CDR2 SYDVKM come from the germline V gene. The CDR3 length is 14 residues. The CDR3 region is CASRDHRAPYEQYF.